The rows below give T cell receptor beta chains drawn from one sample of a study of STAT3 mutations in large granular lymphocyte leukemia. Profiling relied on immunoSEQ multiplex PCR, and the TCRdb table lists in-frame clones only, not all of them. The table lists 40,000 to 50,000 clones, around 80% of them singletons. The sample consisted of PBMCs. Every receptor here comes from a human donor with T large granular lymphocyte leukemia. Some clones in this sample may be carry-over from other donors' samples. Both conserved end residues are trimmed from each CDR3. The order of the fields is CDR3 protein, J gene, V gene.

CDR3aa: ASRAAGANVLT; j_gene: TRBJ2-6; v_gene: TRBV11-2
CDR3aa: APREDLNTEAF; j_gene: TRBJ1-1; v_gene: TRBV2
CDR3aa: ASSQSAIDRWDPTDTQY; j_gene: TRBJ2-3; v_gene: TRBV23-1
CDR3aa: ASSVDSQETQY; j_gene: TRBJ2-5; v_gene: TRBV9
CDR3aa: ASSEGGGPDTQY; j_gene: TRBJ2-3; v_gene: TRBV6-1
CDR3aa: ASSSRQISGNTIY; j_gene: TRBJ1-3; v_gene: TRBV11-2
CDR3aa: ASSPPGQSAYEQY; j_gene: TRBJ2-7; v_gene: TRBV18
CDR3aa: ASSARSSYEQY; j_gene: TRBJ2-7; v_gene: TRBV7-2
CDR3aa: ASSDYGTDTQY; j_gene: TRBJ2-3; v_gene: TRBV4-2
CDR3aa: ASSQAWGDGYT; j_gene: TRBJ1-2; v_gene: TRBV14
CDR3aa: ASSYRTVKETQY; j_gene: TRBJ2-5; v_gene: TRBV7-2
CDR3aa: ASSLPGRYEQY; j_gene: TRBJ2-7; v_gene: TRBV28
CDR3aa: ASSLTGVGNTIY; j_gene: TRBJ1-3; v_gene: TRBV5-1
CDR3aa: ASSMGSSYNEQF; j_gene: TRBJ2-1; v_gene: TRBV19
CDR3aa: ASSPLEIQETQY; j_gene: TRBJ2-5; v_gene: TRBV18
CDR3aa: ASSYRGSPLH; j_gene: TRBJ1-6; v_gene: TRBV6-5
CDR3aa: ASSFAGSINQPQH; j_gene: TRBJ1-5; v_gene: TRBV28
CDR3aa: ASSPPWGGNEQY; j_gene: TRBJ2-7; v_gene: TRBV6-6
CDR3aa: ASSLAGSYEQY; j_gene: TRBJ2-7; v_gene: TRBV11-2
CDR3aa: ASRAEGTTEAF; j_gene: TRBJ1-1; v_gene: TRBV19
CDR3aa: ASRARQRTNEKLF; j_gene: TRBJ1-4; v_gene: TRBV6-5
CDR3aa: ASSLGGQLNSPLH; j_gene: TRBJ1-6; v_gene: TRBV5-1
CDR3aa: ASSSGGGANVLT; j_gene: TRBJ2-6; v_gene: TRBV7-9
CDR3aa: ASSLGSGYSPLH; j_gene: TRBJ1-6; v_gene: TRBV11-2
CDR3aa: ASSSRTKVETQY; j_gene: TRBJ2-5; v_gene: TRBV7-2
CDR3aa: ASSPEARGSYT; j_gene: TRBJ1-2; v_gene: TRBV18
CDR3aa: ASRTGGITEAF; j_gene: TRBJ1-1; v_gene: TRBV19
CDR3aa: ASSTDTNYGYT; j_gene: TRBJ1-2; v_gene: TRBV5-1
CDR3aa: ASSPGRPNSPLH; j_gene: TRBJ1-6; v_gene: TRBV6-5
CDR3aa: ASGNQPQH; j_gene: TRBJ1-5; v_gene: TRBV28
CDR3aa: SGGGSQETQY; j_gene: TRBJ2-5; v_gene: TRBV29-1
CDR3aa: SVTMSLSNQPQH; j_gene: TRBJ1-5; v_gene: TRBV29-1
CDR3aa: ASSRNRDRDNEQF; j_gene: TRBJ2-1; v_gene: TRBV7-9
CDR3aa: ASSQDTSTDTQY; j_gene: TRBJ2-3; v_gene: TRBV4-3
CDR3aa: ASSPHAVNTIY; j_gene: TRBJ1-3; v_gene: TRBV7-2
CDR3aa: AWSVPGTGRPHGYT; j_gene: TRBJ1-2; v_gene: TRBV30
CDR3aa: ASSLVGQGNGQDSPLH; j_gene: TRBJ1-6; v_gene: TRBV28
CDR3aa: ASSSMINNEQF; j_gene: TRBJ2-1; v_gene: TRBV5-4
CDR3aa: ASSQGASGGTISYEQY; j_gene: TRBJ2-7; v_gene: TRBV4-1
CDR3aa: ASSRGQLDGYT; j_gene: TRBJ1-2; v_gene: TRBV28
CDR3aa: ASSRDRADYGYT; j_gene: TRBJ1-2; v_gene: TRBV18
CDR3aa: ASSLAIGQGRTTTNEKLF; j_gene: TRBJ1-4; v_gene: TRBV5-1
CDR3aa: ASSQDRDRAQPQH; j_gene: TRBJ1-5; v_gene: TRBV4-1
CDR3aa: AISTPGRGVYEQY; j_gene: TRBJ2-7; v_gene: TRBV10-3
CDR3aa: ASSWGKTSGGEETQY; j_gene: TRBJ2-5; v_gene: TRBV5-1
CDR3aa: ASRETGQPQH; j_gene: TRBJ1-5; v_gene: TRBV19
CDR3aa: ASSSMGTGVMTEAF; j_gene: TRBJ1-1; v_gene: TRBV28
CDR3aa: ASSSGPGSNQPQH; j_gene: TRBJ1-5; v_gene: TRBV6-5
CDR3aa: AISESINDWRGYT; j_gene: TRBJ1-2; v_gene: TRBV10-3
CDR3aa: ASSLSEYATDTQY; j_gene: TRBJ2-3; v_gene: TRBV6-6
CDR3aa: ASSPQQASLYGYT; j_gene: TRBJ1-2; v_gene: TRBV5-1
CDR3aa: ASSLTGVGANVLT; j_gene: TRBJ2-6; v_gene: TRBV7-6
CDR3aa: SVEAIWQGSTDTQY; j_gene: TRBJ2-3; v_gene: TRBV29-1
CDR3aa: AISDRQGSNQPQH; j_gene: TRBJ1-5; v_gene: TRBV10-3
CDR3aa: ASSEVTSAYEQY; j_gene: TRBJ2-7; v_gene: TRBV6-1